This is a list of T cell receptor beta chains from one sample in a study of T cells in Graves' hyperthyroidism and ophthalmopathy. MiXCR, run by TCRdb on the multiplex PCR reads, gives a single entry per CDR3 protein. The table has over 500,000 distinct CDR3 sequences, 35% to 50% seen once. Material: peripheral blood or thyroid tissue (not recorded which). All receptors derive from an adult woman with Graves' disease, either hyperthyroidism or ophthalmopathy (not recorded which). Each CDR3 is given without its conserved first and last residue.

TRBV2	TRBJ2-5	ASSGDALKY
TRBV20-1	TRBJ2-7	SARRQGATYEQY
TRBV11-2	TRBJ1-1	ASSPGQAKTEAF
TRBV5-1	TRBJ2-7	ASSLTQGHEQY
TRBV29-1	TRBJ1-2	SGSFTGDGYT
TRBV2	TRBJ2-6	ASTPGLEEPLT
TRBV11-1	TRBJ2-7	ARLAGPYEQY
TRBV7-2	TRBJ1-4	ASSLGRVGEKLF
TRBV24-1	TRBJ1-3	ATGDSSGNTIY
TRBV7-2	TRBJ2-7	ASSCGGGSYEQY
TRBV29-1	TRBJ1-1	SVWGGRFTEAF
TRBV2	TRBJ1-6	ASLPTAGGKHVLH
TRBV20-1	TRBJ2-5	SAKRTAYSNQPQY
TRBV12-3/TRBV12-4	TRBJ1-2	ASSLWQPHTDSYYGYT
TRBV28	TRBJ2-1	ASSSAGLAVNEQF
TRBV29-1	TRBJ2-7	SVSRTGGREQY
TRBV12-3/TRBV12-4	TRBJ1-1	ASSLRGEYTEAF
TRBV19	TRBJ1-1	ASSIEGGRNTEAF
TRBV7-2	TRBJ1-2	ASSRGANNYGYT
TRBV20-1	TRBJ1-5	SAIGRGEPQH
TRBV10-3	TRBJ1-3	AISGGQSSGNTIY
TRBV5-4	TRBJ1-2	ASSLAGGRGYT
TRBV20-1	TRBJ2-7	SARVGQSSYEQY
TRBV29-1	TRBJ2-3	SVGELAGVGHTQY
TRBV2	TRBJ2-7	ASSELIAWNEQY
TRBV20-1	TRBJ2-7	SALDRVSREQY
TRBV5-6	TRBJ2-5	AVSRDQETQY
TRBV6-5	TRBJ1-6	ASSYSSGGAGGDNSPLH
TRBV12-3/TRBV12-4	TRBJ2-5	ASSLFGDQETLY
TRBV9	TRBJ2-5	ASSVRPKETQY
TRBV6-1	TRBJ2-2	ASNVISGSANTGELF
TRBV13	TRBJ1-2	ASSLGTGSGLDYGYT
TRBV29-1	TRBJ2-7	SAGTYSNQQY
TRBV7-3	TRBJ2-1	ASSLTSGGWNEQF
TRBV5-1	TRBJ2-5	ASSWGRAGTGETQY
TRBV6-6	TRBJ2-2	ASSSTHTGELF
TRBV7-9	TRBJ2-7	ASSFRGSDEQY
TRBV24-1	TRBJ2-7	ATSGTGVGEQY
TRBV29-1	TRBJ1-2	SATGTGYGYGYT
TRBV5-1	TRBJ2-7	ASKETGGATYEQY
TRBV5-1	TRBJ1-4	ASSFYPDMELF
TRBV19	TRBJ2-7	ASSTAGTSGSLFDEQY
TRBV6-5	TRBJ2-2	ATKTWSTGELS
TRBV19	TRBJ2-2	ASSIGQGAWAGELF
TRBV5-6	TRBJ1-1	ASSLGQGGFIEAF
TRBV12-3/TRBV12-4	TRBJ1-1	ASSLWANTEAF
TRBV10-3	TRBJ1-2	AISDPAQPTFYGYT
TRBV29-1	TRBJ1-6	SVWTGGNSPLH
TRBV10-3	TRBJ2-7	AISGTSGGTSYEQY
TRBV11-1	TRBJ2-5	ASSRDGETQY
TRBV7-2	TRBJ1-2	ASSLQTGNGYT